The 13 T cell receptor beta chains presented below share a single source sample, sequenced in a study of shared clonotypes between healthy human individuals. Assay: immunoSEQ multiplex PCR; the TCRdb copy retains only in-frame clones and omits some. The sample has roughly 1 million clones; approximately 78% are singletons. The sequenced sample consisted of memory CD4+ T cells from PBMCs. Subset in this sample: CD45RA-negative fraction. The receptor source for this set is a man between 18 and 29 years old in good health. Some clones in this sample may be carry-over from other donors' samples.

As to this clone: Other nucleotide sequences in the sample specify the same CDR3. The chain is built from TRBV7-2 and TRBJ2-2; tentatively, D is TRBD2 (6 bases). Trimming stripped 1 base from V and 5 bases from J, with 8 bases between. The CDR3 extends over 14 amino acids. CDR1 and CDR2 from the germline V gene are SGHTA and FQGNSA. The CDR3 DNA reads TGTGCCAGCAGCTTAGAGGGAGGTACCGGGGAGCTGTTTTTT. This encodes CASSLEGGTGELFF.

The rearrangement links TRBV5-6 to TRBJ1-2; TRBD1 matches at 8 bases. The length of the CDR3 is 13 residues. V was clipped by 3 bases and J by 8 bases; unmatched bases: 6. The germline V gene encodes CDR1 SGHDT and CDR2 YYEEEE. The CDR3 is CASSSGQARGYTF. CDR3 in DNA: TGTGCCAGCAGCTCGGGACAGGCCAGAGGCTACACCTTC.

The rearrangement uses TRBV29-1 and TRBJ1-2; 8 nucleotides line up with TRBD1. Losses at the gene ends were 3 bases for V and 6 bases for J; bases not matched to a gene: 3. The CDR3 covers 12 residues. The V gene's germline CDR1 is SQVTM and CDR2 ANQGSEA. The CDR3: CSVEGQENGYTF. CDR3 nucleotide sequence: TGCAGCGTTGAGGGACAGGAAAATGGCTACACCTTC.

CDR3 residues: CASSIQGFDNEKLFF. In DNA form, the CDR3 reads TGTGCCAGCAGTATACAGGGTTTCGATAATGAAAAACTGTTTTTT. The chain couples TRBV27 to TRBJ1-4, with TRBD1 as a possible D gene (6 bases). CDR1 MNHEY and CDR2 SMNVEV come from the germline V gene (reference sequence). V was trimmed by 5 bases and J by 4 bases, leaving 14 bases between them. The CDR3 has 15 residues.

A remark on this clone: Other DNA variants within this sample encode the same CDR3. J is TRBJ2-1 and V is TRBV7-3; D remains ambiguous. This CDR3 comprises 11 residues. V lost 3 bases and J lost 7, with 4 bases in between. CDR1 and CDR2 (germline): SGHTA, FQGTGA. The CDR3 DNA reads as TGTGCCAGCAGCTTGGGGAATGAGCAGTTCTTC. This encodes CASSLGNEQFF. Combining the CDR3 with reference TRBV7-3 and TRBJ2-1 gives the whole variable domain GAGVSQTPSNKVTEKGKYVELRCDPISGHTALYWYRQSLGQGPEFLIYFQGTGAADDSGLPNDRFFAVRPEGSVSTLKIQRTERGDSAVYLCASSLGNEQFFGPGTRLTVL.

The rearrangement uses TRBV6-7 and TRBJ2-7; D not certain. TRBV6-7 is given ORF status, its function remaining uncertain. This CDR3 contains 14 residues. V lost 5 bases to trimming and J lost 2 bases, with 13 bases between them. The CDR3: CASSPHPYTYEQYF. CDR3 nucleotides: TGTGCCAGCAGTCCTCACCCCTACACCTACGAGCAGTACTTC.

Ten or more counts support this clone. The chain recombines TRBV28 with TRBJ1-4; D is ambiguous. The CDR3 consists of 14 residues. The germline V and J ends were trimmed by 6 bases and 8 bases, with 16 bases remaining between them. Germline V gene sequence: CDR1 MDHEN, CDR2 SYDVKM. CDR3: CASRDHGGDEKLFF. CDR3 sequence (DNA): TGTGCCAGCAGGGACCATGGAGGCGACGAAAAACTGTTTTTT.

The rearrangement links TRBV9 to TRBJ1-2, with 7 nucleotides matching TRBD1. The CDR3 runs 14 residues. Germline trimming cut 3 bases from V and 4 bases from J; bases unmatched to any gene: 6. CDR1 SGDLS and CDR2 YYNGEE come from the germline V gene. CDR3 region: CASSGETGSYGYTF. The CDR3 DNA reads as TGTGCCAGCAGCGGGGAGACAGGGAGCTATGGCTACACCTTC.

The chain uses TRBV5-1 and TRBJ2-2, with D hard to call. The V end lost 2 bases, the J end lost 3 bases, and 14 bases lay between the germline ends. Germline V gene lookup returns CDR1 SGHRS and CDR2 YFSETQ. The CDR3 is 16 residues long. The CDR3, as DNA: TGCGCCAGCAGCTTACGAAAAAACGGTGACACCGGGGAGCTGTTTTTT. Translating it yields CASSLRKNGDTGELFF.

This clone was observed a handful of times. The chain couples TRBV5-1 to TRBJ2-5; TRBD2 matches 11 bases. Trimming cost V 4 bases and J 7 bases; bases outside gene matches: 15. This CDR3 has 17 amino acids. Germline CDR1 and CDR2: SGHRS and YFSETQ. The DNA for the CDR3 is TGCGCCAGCAGCCCCTCAGGGACTAGCGGCCCGGGGGGGACCCAGTACTTC. Translated: CASSPSGTSGPGGTQYF.

The J gene is TRBJ2-2, the V gene TRBV7-9, with 9 bases fitting TRBD1. The trim removed 5 bases at V and 0 bases at J, leaving 4 bases unmatched. Germline V lookup: CDR1 SEHNR, CDR2 FQNEAQ (reference sequence). The CDR3 covers 16 residues. The DNA of the CDR3 is TGTGCCAGCAGCATCACAGGGGGCCCGAACACCGGGGAGCTGTTTTTT. Its protein is CASSITGGPNTGELFF. Using reference TRBV7-9 and TRBJ2-2 for the parts outside the CDR3, the full variable domain is DTGVSQNPRHKITKRGQNVTFRCDPISEHNRLYWYRQTLGQGPEFLTYFQNEAQLEKSRLLSDRFSAERPKGSFSTLEIQRTEQGDSAMYLCASSITGGPNTGELFFGEGSRLTVL.

This CDR3 reads CASSPRTSGNSYNEQFF. The CDR3 nucleotides are TGTGCCAGCAGTCCACGGACTAGCGGGAACTCCTACAATGAGCAGTTCTTC. The chain is built from TRBV6-4 and TRBJ2-1, with 12 bases identical to TRBD2. In germline, CDR1 is MRHNA, CDR2 SNTAGT. The V gene end was trimmed by 5 bases and the J gene end by 0 bases; junction bases not matched to a gene: 5. The CDR3 is made up of 17 amino acids.

This chain links TRBV2 with TRBJ1-3; D uncertain. V was cut by 5 bases and J by 0 bases, with 5 bases left in between. CDR1 is SNHLY and CDR2 is FYNNEI in the germline V gene. The length of the CDR3 is 13 residues. The CDR3 region is CASSRVSGNTIYF. The DNA of the CDR3 is TGTGCCAGCAGTCGGGTCTCTGGAAACACCATATATTTT.